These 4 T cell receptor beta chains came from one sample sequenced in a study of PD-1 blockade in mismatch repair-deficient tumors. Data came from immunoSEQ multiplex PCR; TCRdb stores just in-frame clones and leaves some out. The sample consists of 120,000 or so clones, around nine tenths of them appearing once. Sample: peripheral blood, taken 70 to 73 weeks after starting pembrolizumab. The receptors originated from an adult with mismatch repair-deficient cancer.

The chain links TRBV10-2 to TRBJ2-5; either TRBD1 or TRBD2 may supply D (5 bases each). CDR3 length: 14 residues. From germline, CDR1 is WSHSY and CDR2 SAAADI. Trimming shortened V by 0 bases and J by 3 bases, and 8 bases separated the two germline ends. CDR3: CASSESGTEETQYF. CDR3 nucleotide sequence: TGCGCCAGCAGTGAGTCGGGGACCGAAGAGACCCAGTACTTC.

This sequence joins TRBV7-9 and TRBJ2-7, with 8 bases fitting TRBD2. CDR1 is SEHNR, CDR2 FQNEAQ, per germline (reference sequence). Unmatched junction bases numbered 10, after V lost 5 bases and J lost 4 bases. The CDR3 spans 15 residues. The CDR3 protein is CASSPSRREEYEQYF. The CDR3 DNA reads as TGTGCCAGCAGCCCGAGTAGGCGGGAGGAATACGAGCAGTACTTC.

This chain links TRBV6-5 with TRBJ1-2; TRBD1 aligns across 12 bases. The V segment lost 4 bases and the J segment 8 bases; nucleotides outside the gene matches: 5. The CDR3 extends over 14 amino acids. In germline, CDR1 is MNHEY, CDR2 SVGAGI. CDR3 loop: CASSFGGTGGGYTF. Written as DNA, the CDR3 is TGTGCCAGCAGTTTTGGTGGGACAGGGGGCGGCTACACCTTC.

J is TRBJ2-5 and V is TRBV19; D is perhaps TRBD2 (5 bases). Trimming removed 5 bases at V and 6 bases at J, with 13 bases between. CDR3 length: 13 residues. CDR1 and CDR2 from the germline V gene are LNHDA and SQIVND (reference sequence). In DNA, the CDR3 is TGTGCCAGTAGTGGTGACGGAGGCCAGACCCAGTACTTC. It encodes CASSGDGGQTQYF.